This is a list of T cell receptor beta chains from one sample in a study of cytomegalovirus exposure and HLA in healthy donors. The table came from immunoSEQ multiplex PCR; TCRdb's copy has only in-frame clones and leaves some out. The repertoire holds 98,000 or so clones, with around 82% as singletons. Sequenced material: PBMCs. The receptors come from a woman aged 18-35 years in good health and CMV-seronegative. Each CDR3 is given with its conserved first and last residue. Each record gives: clone size, D gene, J gene, V gene, CDR3 protein. D genes are given only for firm matches. The size entry is marked missing in some rows and otherwise reads once, few, many or a size class.

NA	TRBD1	TRBJ2-3	TRBV29-1	CSAWDRGPDTQYF
NA	NA	TRBJ1-2	TRBV30	CAWSPLGRGYTF
NA	NA	TRBJ1-1	TRBV20-1	CSAPLETEAFF
once	NA	TRBJ2-7	TRBV28	CASSSRLAYEQYF
NA	NA	TRBJ2-7	TRBV6-1	CASSEWGLGREAYEQYF
NA	TRBD1	TRBJ1-1	TRBV7-3	CASSLRQGDMNTEAFF
NA	NA	TRBJ1-3	TRBV7-9	CASRRNQGESGNTIYF
NA	NA	TRBJ1-5	TRBV6-6	CASSYSVDRNNQPQHF
NA	NA	TRBJ2-1	TRBV7-9	CASSFRSTSEQFF
NA	NA	TRBJ2-2	TRBV9	CASSPSEGANTGELFF
NA	TRBD1	TRBJ1-6	TRBV28	CASGQDINYNSPLHF
NA	TRBD1	TRBJ1-3	TRBV10-3	CAISEPQTGLVGNTIYF
NA	NA	TRBJ2-7	TRBV5-6	CASSPGFYEQYF
few	NA	TRBJ2-7	TRBV7-6	CASSSTYEQYF
few	TRBD1	TRBJ2-7	TRBV2	CASSYGQGRYEQYF
few	NA	TRBJ2-3	TRBV7-6	CASSPGADTQYF
NA	TRBD1	TRBJ2-7	TRBV29-1	CSVEGQGAYEQYF
NA	TRBD1	TRBJ1-6	TRBV7-6	CASSPSSGGASLTLHF
NA	NA	TRBJ2-7	TRBV2	CASSLTGPTYEQYF
once	NA	TRBJ1-5	TRBV2	CASSELVAGNQPQHF
NA	NA	TRBJ1-1	TRBV29-1	CSVENTGRVNEAFF
NA	NA	TRBJ2-7	TRBV29-1	CSVGAIPEQYF
NA	NA	TRBJ2-7	TRBV27	CASSLTVSYEQYF
NA	TRBD2	TRBJ2-7	TRBV11-2	CASTGLADSYEQYF
NA	TRBD1	TRBJ1-1	TRBV5-1	CASSAGTGLGNTEAFF
NA	NA	TRBJ2-1	TRBV6-1	CASSEFLLSGLGEDNEQFF
few	TRBD1	TRBJ1-5	TRBV28	CASSPSGQGSQPQHF
NA	NA	TRBJ2-7	TRBV7-7	CASSLGRSYEQYF
NA	TRBD1	TRBJ2-6	TRBV2	CASRGTGYGANVLTF
once	TRBD2	TRBJ2-5	TRBV2	CASSVGDGTTQETQYF
NA	TRBD2	TRBJ2-1	TRBV9	CASSVSGGGLYNEQFF
once	NA	TRBJ2-1	TRBV9	CASSVDGGWDEQFF
NA	TRBD1	TRBJ2-3	TRBV5-6	CASSLWGDRGRPGTDTQYF
NA	NA	TRBJ2-1	TRBV9	CASSVEDSLLNEQFF
NA	NA	TRBJ1-5	TRBV4-1	CASSAVQGNNQPQHF
NA	TRBD1	TRBJ1-5	TRBV7-6	CASSSITGEQPQHF
NA	NA	TRBJ2-1	TRBV11-2	CASSLDGTEYNEQFF
NA	TRBD2	TRBJ2-3	TRBV15	CATSRGGGGADTQYF
NA	TRBD1	TRBJ2-3	TRBV29-1	CSVEGQLTDTQYF
few	NA	TRBJ2-7	TRBV30	CAWTPGARWEQYF
NA	TRBD1	TRBJ2-1	TRBV27	CASSSAQGIYNEQFF
NA	NA	TRBJ1-1	TRBV7-6	CASSLEGESTEAFF
NA	NA	TRBJ1-2	TRBV29-1	CSTTEAAGDYGYTF
NA	NA	TRBJ2-2	TRBV2	CASKGLFITGELFF
NA	NA	TRBJ2-5	TRBV19	CASSKRREVQETQYF
NA	NA	TRBJ1-1	TRBV18	CASSLQTGTEAFF
NA	TRBD1	TRBJ1-1	TRBV2	CASSEARTGFEAFF
NA	TRBD1	TRBJ1-5	TRBV18	CASSPENRGLGNQPQHF
NA	NA	TRBJ1-1	TRBV18	CASSPPSQGGFGKTEAFF
NA	TRBD1	TRBJ1-4	TRBV6-1	CASSDQTGGNEKLFF